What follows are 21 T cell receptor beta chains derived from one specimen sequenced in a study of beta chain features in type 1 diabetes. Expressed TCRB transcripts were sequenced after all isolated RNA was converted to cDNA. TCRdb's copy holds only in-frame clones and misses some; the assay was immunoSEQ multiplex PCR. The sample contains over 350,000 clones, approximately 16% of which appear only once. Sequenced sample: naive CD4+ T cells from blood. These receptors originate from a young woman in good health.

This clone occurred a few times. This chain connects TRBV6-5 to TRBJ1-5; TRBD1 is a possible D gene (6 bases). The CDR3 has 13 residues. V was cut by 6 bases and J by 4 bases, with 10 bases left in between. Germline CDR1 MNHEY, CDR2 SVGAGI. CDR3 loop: CASSRTANQPQHF. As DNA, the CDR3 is TGTGCCAGCAGCCGGACAGCTAATCAGCCCCAGCATTTT.

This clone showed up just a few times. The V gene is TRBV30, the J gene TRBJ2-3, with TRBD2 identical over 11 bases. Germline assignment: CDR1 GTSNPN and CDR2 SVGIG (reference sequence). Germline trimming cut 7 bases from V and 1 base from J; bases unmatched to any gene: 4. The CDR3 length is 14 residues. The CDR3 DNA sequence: TGTGCCTCCACGGGACTAGCGGGCACAGATACGCAGTATTTT. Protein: CASTGLAGTDTQYF.

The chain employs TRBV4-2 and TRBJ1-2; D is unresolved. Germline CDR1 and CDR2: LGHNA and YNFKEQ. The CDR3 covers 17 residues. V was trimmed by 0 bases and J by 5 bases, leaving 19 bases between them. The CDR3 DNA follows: TGTGCCAGCAGCCAAGATTTCGACCCCTGGGCAGGATATGGCTACACCTTC. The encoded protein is CASSQDFDPWAGYGYTF.

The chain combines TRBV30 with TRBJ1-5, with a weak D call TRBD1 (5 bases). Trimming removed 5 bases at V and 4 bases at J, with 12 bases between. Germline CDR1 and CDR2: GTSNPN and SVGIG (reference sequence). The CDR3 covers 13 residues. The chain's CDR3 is CAWALQENQPQHF. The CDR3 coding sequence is TGTGCCTGGGCCTTACAGGAGAATCAGCCCCAGCATTTT.

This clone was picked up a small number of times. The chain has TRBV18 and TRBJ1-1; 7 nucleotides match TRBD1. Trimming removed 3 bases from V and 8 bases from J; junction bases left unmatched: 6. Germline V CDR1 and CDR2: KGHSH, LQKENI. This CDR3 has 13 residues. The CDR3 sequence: CASSPARDSEAFF. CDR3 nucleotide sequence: TGTGCCAGCTCACCTGCTCGGGACAGCGAAGCTTTCTTT.

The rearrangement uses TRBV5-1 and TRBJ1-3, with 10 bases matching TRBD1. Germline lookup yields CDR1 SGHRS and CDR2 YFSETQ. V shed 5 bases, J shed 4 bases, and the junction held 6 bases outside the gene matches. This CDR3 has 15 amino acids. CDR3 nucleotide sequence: TGCGCCAGCAGTTTTGGGACAGGGGCCGGAAACACCATATATTTT. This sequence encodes CASSFGTGAGNTIYF.

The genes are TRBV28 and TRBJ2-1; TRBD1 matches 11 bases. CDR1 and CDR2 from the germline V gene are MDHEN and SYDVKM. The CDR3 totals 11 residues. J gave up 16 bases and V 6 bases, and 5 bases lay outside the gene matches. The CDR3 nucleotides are TGTGCCAGCAGAAGGACAGGGGGCTACTTCTTC. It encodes CASRRTGGYFF.

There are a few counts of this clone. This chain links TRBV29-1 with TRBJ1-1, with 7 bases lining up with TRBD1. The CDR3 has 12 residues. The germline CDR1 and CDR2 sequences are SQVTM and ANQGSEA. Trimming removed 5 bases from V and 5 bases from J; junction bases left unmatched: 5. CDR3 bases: TGCAGCGTTATAACAGGGGCGACTGAAGCTTTCTTT. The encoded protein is CSVITGATEAFF.

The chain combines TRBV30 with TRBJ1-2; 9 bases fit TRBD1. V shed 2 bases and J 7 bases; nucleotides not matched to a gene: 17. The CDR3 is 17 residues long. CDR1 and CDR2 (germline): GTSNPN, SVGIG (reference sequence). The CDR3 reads CAWSTTGGGQRGGGYTF. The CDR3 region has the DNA TGTGCCTGGAGTACCACAGGGGGCGGTCAAAGGGGCGGTGGCTACACCTTC. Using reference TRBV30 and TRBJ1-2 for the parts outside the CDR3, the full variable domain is SQTIHQWPATLVQPVGSPLSLECTVEGTSNPNLYWYRQAAGRGLQLLFYSVGIGQISSEVPQNLSASRPQDRQFILSSKKLLLSDSGFYLCAWSTTGGGQRGGGYTFGSGTRLTVV.

The chain's CDR3 is CASSQLAGDEQYF. The DNA of the CDR3 is TGTGCCAGCAGCCAATTAGCGGGAGATGAGCAGTACTTC. The chain employs TRBV14 and TRBJ2-7, with 9 bases matching TRBD2. CDR1 SGHDN and CDR2 FVKESK come from the germline V gene. J gave up 7 bases and V 2 bases, and 3 bases lay outside the gene matches. The CDR3 covers 13 residues.

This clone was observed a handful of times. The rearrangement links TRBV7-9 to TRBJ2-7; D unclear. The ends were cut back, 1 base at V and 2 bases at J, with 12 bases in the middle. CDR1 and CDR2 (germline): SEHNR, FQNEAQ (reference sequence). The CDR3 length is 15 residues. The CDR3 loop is CASSLVPQAAYEQYF. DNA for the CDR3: TGTGCCAGCAGCTTAGTCCCCCAGGCCGCCTACGAGCAGTACTTC.

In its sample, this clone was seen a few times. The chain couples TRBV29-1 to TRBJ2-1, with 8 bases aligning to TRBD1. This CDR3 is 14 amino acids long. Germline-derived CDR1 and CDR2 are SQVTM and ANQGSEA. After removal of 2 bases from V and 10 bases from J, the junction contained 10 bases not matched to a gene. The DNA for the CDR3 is TGCAGCGTTGAAAAGGACAGGGTTATTAGGGAGCAGTTCTTC. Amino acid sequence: CSVEKDRVIREQFF.

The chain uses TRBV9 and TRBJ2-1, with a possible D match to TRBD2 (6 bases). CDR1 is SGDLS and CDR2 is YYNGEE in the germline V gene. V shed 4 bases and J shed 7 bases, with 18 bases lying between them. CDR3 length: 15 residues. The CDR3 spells CASSPRDLRANEQFF. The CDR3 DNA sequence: TGTGCCAGCAGCCCGCGGGATCTCCGAGCTAATGAGCAGTTCTTC.

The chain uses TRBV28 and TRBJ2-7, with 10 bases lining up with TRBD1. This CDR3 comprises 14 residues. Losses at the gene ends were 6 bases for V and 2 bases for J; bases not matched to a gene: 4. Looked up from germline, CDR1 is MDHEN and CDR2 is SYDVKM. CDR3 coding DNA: TGTGCCAGCAGCCCGACAGGGGGCACCTACGAGCAGTACTTC. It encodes CASSPTGGTYEQYF.

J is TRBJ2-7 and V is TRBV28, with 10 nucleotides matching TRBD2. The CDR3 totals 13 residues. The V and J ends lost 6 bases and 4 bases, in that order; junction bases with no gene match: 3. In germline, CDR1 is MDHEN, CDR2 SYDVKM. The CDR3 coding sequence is TGTGCCAGCAGCCAGGGACTAGCGTACGAGCAGTACTTC. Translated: CASSQGLAYEQYF. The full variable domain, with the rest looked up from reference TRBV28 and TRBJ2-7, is DVKVTQSSRYLVKRTGEKVFLECVQDMDHENMFWYRQDPGLGLRLIYFSYDVKMKEKGDIPEGYSVSREKKERFSLILESASTNQTSMYLCASSQGLAYEQYFGPGTRLTVT.

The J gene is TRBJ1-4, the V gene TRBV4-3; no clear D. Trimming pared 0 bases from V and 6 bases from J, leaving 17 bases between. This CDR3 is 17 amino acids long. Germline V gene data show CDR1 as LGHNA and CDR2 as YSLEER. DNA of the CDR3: TGCGCCAGCAGCCAAGACCCAGGTCCTCACGGGGATGAAAAACTGTTTTTT. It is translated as CASSQDPGPHGDEKLFF.

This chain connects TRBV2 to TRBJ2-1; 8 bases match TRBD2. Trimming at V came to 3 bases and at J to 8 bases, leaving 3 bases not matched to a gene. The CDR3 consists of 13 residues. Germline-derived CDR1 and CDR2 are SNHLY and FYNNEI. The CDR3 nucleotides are TGTGCCAGCAGTGAGAGCGGGAGACATGAGCAGTTCTTC. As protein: CASSESGRHEQFF. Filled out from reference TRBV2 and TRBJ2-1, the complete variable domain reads EPEVTQTPSHQVTQMGQEVILRCVPISNHLYFYWYRQILGQKVEFLVSFYNNEISEKSEIFDDQFSVERPDGSNFTLKIRSTKLEDSAMYFCASSESGRHEQFFGPGTRLTVL.

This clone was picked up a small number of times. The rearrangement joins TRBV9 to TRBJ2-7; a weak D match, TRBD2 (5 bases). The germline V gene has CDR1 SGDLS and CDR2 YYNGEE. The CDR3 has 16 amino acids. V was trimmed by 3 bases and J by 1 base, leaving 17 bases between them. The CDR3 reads CASSESLAYKSYEQYF. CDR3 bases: TGTGCCAGCAGCGAGTCCCTAGCCTATAAATCCTACGAGCAGTACTTC.

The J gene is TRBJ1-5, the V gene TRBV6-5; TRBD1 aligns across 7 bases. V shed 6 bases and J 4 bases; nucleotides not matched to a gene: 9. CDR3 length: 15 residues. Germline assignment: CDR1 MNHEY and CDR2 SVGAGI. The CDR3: CASRVLDRPNQPQHF. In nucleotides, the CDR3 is TGTGCCAGCAGAGTATTGGACAGGCCAAATCAGCCCCAGCATTTT.

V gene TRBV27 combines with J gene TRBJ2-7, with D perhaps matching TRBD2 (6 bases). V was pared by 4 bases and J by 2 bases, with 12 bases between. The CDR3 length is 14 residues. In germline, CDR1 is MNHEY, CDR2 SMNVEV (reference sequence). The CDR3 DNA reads TGTGCCAGCAGTTCCCGGGGAGGTGCCTACGAGCAGTACTTC. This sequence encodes CASSSRGGAYEQYF.

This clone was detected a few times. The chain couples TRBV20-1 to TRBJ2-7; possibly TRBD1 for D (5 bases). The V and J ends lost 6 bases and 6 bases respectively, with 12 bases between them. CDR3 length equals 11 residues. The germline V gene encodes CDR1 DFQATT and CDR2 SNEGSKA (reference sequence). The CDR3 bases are TGCAGTGCCGGTACAGGCAGCGAGCAGTACTTC. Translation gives CSAGTGSEQYF.